This T cell receptor (beta chain) was obtained from a study of cytomegalovirus exposure and HLA in healthy donors. In the study overall: Within an early data release were around 87 million unique TCRs drawn from HLA-typed donors.

Study outcomes and limitations: Through in vitro validation, a few CMV-associated chains were shown to be specific for CMV antigens. With later analysis, a missense DCLRE1C variant became linked to TCR beta V- and J-gene trimming.

The donors, nominally healthy at sampling, likely had unrecorded immune exposures. The primer mix had 60 Vbeta and 13 Jbeta primers. The repertoire was sequenced with immunoSEQ multiplex PCR; TCRdb's copy has only in-frame clones and lacks some. Among a few hundred thousand clones, around two thirds were seen once, and the ten largest hold approximately 2.5%. Germline CDR1 and CDR2: LNHNV and YYDKDF (reference sequence). V dropped 0 bases and J dropped 1 base, with 21 bases sitting between them. The CDR3 is made up of 19 amino acids. A single count supports this clone. What it binds is not known. V usage is TRBV15 and J usage is TRBJ1-1, with TRBD1 as a possible D gene (6 bases). The sequence was collected from a female donor in good health and CMV-seronegative. The sequencing input was PBMCs. This CDR3 is CATSRDGSEDSAQNTEAFF. The CDR3 DNA follows: TGTGCCACCAGCAGAGACGGGTCCGAGGACAGCGCACAGAACACTGAAGCTTTCTTT.